Sequencing of this T cell receptor beta chain was carried out in a study of CD8 T cells in ankylosing spondylitis. Via MiXCR, TCRdb re-called the 5' RACE reads, giving one row per CDR3 protein. This table holds approximately 140,000 distinct CDR3 sequences, approximately 10% found once. A word on this clonotype: Its target is unknown.

Study conclusions and caveats: In the blood and synovial fluid of reactive arthritis, some motif variants had been previously reported.

The germline V and J ends were trimmed by 0 bases and 2 bases, with 4 bases remaining between them. The CDR3 covers 13 residues. The germline V gene encodes CDR1 SGDLS and CDR2 YYNGEE. The chain has TRBV9 and TRBJ2-3; D gene uncertain. Sample: blood, either unsorted or a sorted T cell fraction (not recorded which). The receptor's source is a male donor with ankylosing spondylitis or in good health (not recorded which). Here the CDR3 reads CASSVGITDTQYF. CDR3 DNA: TGTGCCAGCAGCGTAGGTATCACAGATACGCAGTATTTT.